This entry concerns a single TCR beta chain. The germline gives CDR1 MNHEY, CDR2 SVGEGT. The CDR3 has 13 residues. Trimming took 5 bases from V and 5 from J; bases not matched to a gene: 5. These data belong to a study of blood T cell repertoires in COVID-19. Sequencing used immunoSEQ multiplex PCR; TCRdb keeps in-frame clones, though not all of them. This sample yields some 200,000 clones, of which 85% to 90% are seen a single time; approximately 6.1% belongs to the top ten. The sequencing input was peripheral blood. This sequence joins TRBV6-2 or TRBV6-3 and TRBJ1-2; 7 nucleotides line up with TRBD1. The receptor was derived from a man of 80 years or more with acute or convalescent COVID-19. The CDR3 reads CASSQTGRYGYTF. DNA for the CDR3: TGTGCCAGCAGTCAGACAGGGAGGTATGGCTACACCTTC.